This T cell receptor beta chain was retrieved from a study of long-term antiretroviral therapy in people with HIV. General observations from the study: Blood dates from about 2003 to 2017, possibly under older ART regimens. On ART adherence, viral resistance or therapy changes, no data were available.

Trimming stripped 0 bases from V and 12 bases from J, with 9 bases between. The CDR3 length is 12 residues. CDR1 and CDR2 from the germline V gene are MNHEY and SVGAGI. Concerning this clone: The antigen remains unidentified.

Version v3.0 of the immunoSEQ assay ran at survey level. Measured with immunoSEQ multiplex PCR; TCRdb has only the in-frame clones, and not every one. The sample has 30,000 to 35,000 clones; over 75% are singletons. Sequencing used unsorted PBMCs, obtained 0.8 years before starting antiretroviral therapy. The rearrangement joins TRBV6-5 to TRBJ2-1; the D is unclear. The TCR originated in a man aged 18 to 29 with HIV. CDR3 amino acids: CASSYSDGPQFF. In nucleotides, the CDR3 is TGTGCCAGCAGTTACTCGGATGGCCCGCAGTTCTTC.